The 30 T cell receptor beta chains below come from one sample, sequenced in a study of CD8 T cells in ankylosing spondylitis. Study outcomes and limitations: It appeared that ankylosing spondylitis blood was characterized by a TCR beta motif of roughly 8 highly homologous variants.

Their antigen targets remain unknown. TCRdb analysed the 5' RACE reads with MiXCR anew, one entry per CDR3 protein. The table includes about 750,000 distinct CDR3 sequences, around 20% detected once. Sequencing was done on a sample of blood, either unsorted or a sorted T cell fraction (not recorded which). These receptors were collected from a male donor with ankylosing spondylitis.

This clonotype was counted a single time. The rearrangement joins TRBV2 to TRBJ2-7, with D unresolved. V lost 4 bases and J 2 bases, leaving 9 bases between the germline ends. Germline assignment: CDR1 SNHLY and CDR2 FYNNEI. This CDR3 is 13 amino acids long. CDR3 in DNA: TGTGCCAGCAGTGCAGACATTGCCTACGAGCAGTACTTC. It specifies CASSADIAYEQYF.

This clonotype was recorded a few times. The chain employs TRBV27 and TRBJ2-2; 8 bases line up with TRBD2. CDR1 and CDR2 from the germline V gene are MNHEY and SMNVEV (reference sequence). The CDR3 contains 16 residues. Here the CDR3 DNA reads TGTGCTTCGAGGGACACTAGCGGTTATTACACCGGGGAGCTGTTTTTT. Translated, it gives CASRDTSGYYTGELFF.

The chain's CDR3 is CASSRRAQETQYF. In nucleotides, the CDR3 is TGTGCCAGCAGTCGCCGGGCCCAAGAGACCCAGTACTTC. The chain joins TRBV12-3 or TRBV12-4 to TRBJ2-5; the D is unclear. V shed 5 bases and J shed 1 base, with 8 bases lying between them. This CDR3 region has 13 residues.

This clonotype showed up just a few times. The chain uses TRBV7-9 and TRBJ1-1; D gene uncertain. Germline loops: CDR1 SEHNR, CDR2 FQNEAQ (reference sequence). The length of the CDR3 is 13 residues. V was shortened by 4 bases and J by 4 bases, with 10 bases between the two germline ends. The CDR3, as DNA: TGTGCCAGCAGCTCCGAGGGAGGCACTGAAGCTTTCTTT. Translation gives CASSSEGGTEAFF.

There are a few counts of this clonotype. The chain combines TRBV18 with TRBJ2-1; no reliable D call. Trimming pared 6 bases from V and 5 bases from J, leaving 14 bases between. The CDR3 covers 14 residues. Looked up from germline, CDR1 is KGHSH and CDR2 is LQKENI. The CDR3, as DNA: TGTGCCAGCTCCCTCACCGGGTCGGACAATGAGCAGTTCTTC. Its protein is CASSLTGSDNEQFF.

The chain employs TRBV3-1 and TRBJ2-3; 7 positions match TRBD1. The CDR3 has 14 amino acids. J was trimmed by 1 base and V by 7 bases; bases with no gene match: 5. Germline loops: CDR1 LGHDT, CDR2 YNNKEL (reference sequence). CDR3 sequence (DNA): TGTGCCAGCACCTACAGGGGCGGCACAGATACGCAGTATTTT. It translates to CASTYRGGTDTQYF.

The V call is TRBV14, the J call TRBJ2-1; maybe TRBD2 (5 bases). CDR1 is SGHDN, CDR2 FVKESK, per germline. The CDR3 is made up of 16 amino acids. Trimming took off 4 bases at V and 0 bases at J, with 13 bases between the two ends. Here the CDR3 reads CASSPQSGSSYNEQFF. CDR3 DNA sequence: TGTGCCAGCAGCCCCCAGAGTGGGAGCTCCTACAATGAGCAGTTCTTC.

The chain employs TRBV5-1 and TRBJ1-1; the D gene is possibly TRBD1 (6 bases). Germline V gives CDR1 SGHRS, CDR2 YFSETQ. CDR3 size: 13 residues. Between the trimmed V and J ends, which lost 3 bases and 3 bases, there was a span of 9 bases. Here the CDR3 DNA reads TGCGCCAGCAGCTGGACAGTCTACACTGAAGCTTTCTTT. It specifies CASSWTVYTEAFF.

This chain uses TRBV20-1 with TRBJ1-1; D gene uncertain. In germline, CDR1 is DFQATT, CDR2 SNEGSKA (reference sequence). The CDR3 spans 13 residues. The V end was cut by 3 bases, the J end by 0 bases, with 8 bases between. The chain's CDR3 is CSARGFMNTEAFF. The CDR3 DNA follows: TGCAGTGCTAGGGGCTTTATGAACACTGAAGCTTTCTTT.

In this sample, this clonotype turned up many times. This rearrangement joins TRBV10-3 to TRBJ2-3; TRBD2 matches at 8 bases. With 6 bases clipped from V and 6 bases from J, the junction kept 8 bases outside the gene matches. From germline, CDR1 is ENHRY and CDR2 SYGVKD. The CDR3 is 14 residues long. The CDR3: CAIRQFSGEDTQYF. The CDR3 DNA follows: TGTGCCATCAGGCAATTTAGCGGGGAGGATACGCAGTATTTT.

This clonotype was counted many times. This rearrangement joins TRBV5-6 to TRBJ1-1; unclear D gene. Deletions cut 1 base from V and 5 bases from J, with 15 bases between. Germline V gives CDR1 SGHDT, CDR2 YYEEEE. The CDR3 loop spans 15 amino acids. The CDR3 here is CASSLLVGADTEAFF. For the CDR3, the DNA is TGTGCCAGCAGCTTGTTGGTGGGCGCAGATACTGAAGCTTTCTTT.

The chain links TRBV4-1 to TRBJ2-7, with 12 bases that match TRBD2. The germline V gene has CDR1 MGHRA and CDR2 YSYEKL. The junction had 10 bases not matched to a gene; V was cut back by 4 bases and J by 6 bases. The CDR3 spans 16 residues. The chain's CDR3 is CASSPSSGRELIEQYF. In DNA form, the CDR3 reads TGCGCCAGCAGCCCCTCTAGCGGGAGGGAACTAATCGAGCAGTACTTC.

This rearrangement joins TRBV24-1 to TRBJ2-1; D may be TRBD1 (5 bases). The ends were cut back, 8 bases at V and 6 bases at J, with 10 bases in the middle. Germline V gene sequence: CDR1 KGHDR, CDR2 SFDVKD. The CDR3 is made up of 12 amino acids. Here the CDR3 DNA reads TGTGCCACCATTGACAGTGGCAATGAGCAGTTCTTC. It encodes CATIDSGNEQFF.

This clonotype was detected a few times. V is TRBV5-1 and J is TRBJ1-4; a weak D match, TRBD1 (6 bases). This CDR3 is 15 amino acids long. Trimming left V 1 base short and J 6 bases short, with 13 bases between. CDR1 and CDR2 (germline): SGHRS, YFSETQ. CDR3 protein: CASSLFGGPDEKLFF. As DNA, the CDR3 is TGCGCCAGCAGCTTGTTCGGGGGGCCCGATGAAAAACTGTTTTTT.

This clonotype was observed a few times. J is TRBJ2-5 and V is TRBV11-2, with D maybe TRBD2 (6 bases). Germline CDR1 reads SGHAT; CDR2 reads FQNNGV. The ends were cut back, 2 bases at V and 5 bases at J, with 9 bases in the middle. This CDR3 contains 13 residues. The CDR3 is CASSLRERETQYF. For the CDR3, the DNA is TGTGCCAGCAGCTTACGGGAGCGGGAGACCCAGTACTTC.

This clonotype was observed a handful of times. The genes are TRBV11-2 and TRBJ2-4; no clear D. The CDR3 runs to 13 residues. Deletions cut 5 bases from V and 6 bases from J, with 11 bases between. Germline V gene sequence: CDR1 SGHAT, CDR2 FQNNGV. CDR3 protein: CASSETMGNIQYF. The CDR3 DNA is TGTGCCAGCAGCGAGACCATGGGAAACATTCAGTACTTC.

The J gene is TRBJ2-5, the V gene TRBV3-1, with D tentatively TRBD1 (5 bases). CDR1 is LGHDT and CDR2 is YNNKEL in the germline V gene (reference sequence). This CDR3 spans 15 amino acids. V was shortened by 4 bases and J by 5 bases, with 17 bases between the two germline ends. The CDR3 is CASSLGNPGLETQYF. DNA of the CDR3: TGTGCCAGCAGCCTAGGGAACCCAGGGCTGGAGACCCAGTACTTC.

This clonotype occurred a few times. The chain is built from TRBV7-8 and TRBJ2-3; 7 bases align to TRBD1. This CDR3 region has 15 residues. Germline values: CDR1 SGHVS, CDR2 FQNEAQ. With 6 bases clipped from V and 4 bases from J, the junction kept 10 bases outside the gene matches. Here the CDR3 reads CASSKNRGRSDTQYF. CDR3 coding DNA: TGTGCCAGCAGTAAGAATAGGGGGCGATCAGATACGCAGTATTTT.

This clonotype occurred many times. The rearrangement uses TRBV12-3 or TRBV12-4 and TRBJ2-1; 7 bases agree with TRBD2. This CDR3 has 15 amino acids. V gave up 3 bases and J gave up 8 bases; unmatched junction bases: 10. The CDR3 region is CASSLEQGGLDEQFF. The CDR3 DNA reads as TGTGCCAGCAGTTTGGAGCAGGGAGGGTTGGATGAGCAGTTCTTC.

The J gene is TRBJ1-5, the V gene TRBV28; 9 nucleotides agree with TRBD1. After removal of 6 bases from V and 4 bases from J, the junction contained 7 bases not matched to a gene. CDR1 and CDR2 (germline): MDHEN, SYDVKM. The CDR3 contains 15 residues. The CDR3 reads CASRQPGTGNQPQHF. The CDR3 nucleotides are TGTGCCAGCAGACAACCTGGGACAGGGAATCAGCCCCAGCATTTT.

J is TRBJ1-5 and V is TRBV28; 9 positions agree with TRBD1. This CDR3 spans 16 amino acids. Germline values: CDR1 MDHEN, CDR2 SYDVKM. V lost 4 bases, J lost 13 bases, and 17 bases stayed unmatched. This chain's CDR3 is CASSSPGQGGNQGQHF. The DNA for the CDR3 is TGTGCCAGCAGTTCTCCGGGACAGGGTGGCAATCAGGGTCAGCATTTT.

This clonotype appeared a few times. This chain uses TRBV4-1 with TRBJ2-7; 7 nucleotides line up with TRBD1. V trimming: 2 bases; J trimming: 0 bases; junction bases outside the gene matches: 7. CDR3 length: 16 amino acids. Germline V gene sequence: CDR1 MGHRA, CDR2 YSYEKL. CDR3: CASSQRTGDNSYEQYF. The CDR3 DNA reads as TGCGCCAGCAGCCAACGAACAGGGGACAACTCCTACGAGCAGTACTTC.

This clonotype was recorded many times. V and J are TRBV20-1 and TRBJ1-2; perhaps TRBD1 as D (6 bases). There are 13 residues in the CDR3. Trimming removed 6 bases from V and 3 bases from J, with 14 bases in between. The germline V gene encodes CDR1 DFQATT and CDR2 SNEGSKA (reference sequence). CDR3 coding DNA: TGCAGTGCGGGGGGGCGCGGTGACTATGGCTACACCTTC. It encodes CSAGGRGDYGYTF.

The chain employs TRBV6-5 and TRBJ2-7, with D perhaps matching TRBD1 (5 bases). CDR1 MNHEY and CDR2 SVGAGI come from the germline V gene. V was shortened by 2 bases and J by 2 bases, with 13 bases between the two germline ends. The CDR3 has 15 amino acids. The chain's CDR3 is CASSYKTGDTYEQYF. The CDR3 DNA reads TGTGCCAGCAGTTACAAAACAGGTGATACCTACGAGCAGTACTTC.

This sequence joins TRBV12-3 or TRBV12-4 and TRBJ2-3; 7 bases match TRBD2. Trimming removed 4 bases from V and 6 bases from J; junction bases left unmatched: 13. The CDR3 extends over 16 amino acids. The CDR3 protein is CASSSMTSHRRDTQYF. In DNA form, the CDR3 reads TGTGCCAGCAGTTCCATGACTAGCCATCGTCGGGATACGCAGTATTTT.

The chain recombines TRBV12-3 or TRBV12-4 with TRBJ1-1; TRBD1 matches 10 bases. The CDR3 sequence is 17 residues long. J gave up 0 bases and V 6 bases, and 10 bases lay outside the gene matches. In DNA, the CDR3 is TGTGCCAGCAGCTGGGGACAGGGGAGCCTCATGAACACTGAAGCTTTCTTT. As protein: CASSWGQGSLMNTEAFF.

The table lists this clonotype with a few counts. The chain employs TRBV12-3 or TRBV12-4 and TRBJ2-2; D might be TRBD2 (5 bases). The V and J ends lost 3 bases and 0 bases respectively, with 8 bases between them. CDR3 length: 15 residues. DNA for the CDR3: TGTGCCAGCAGTTTCAAGCGGACGAACACCGGGGAGCTGTTTTTT. This codes for CASSFKRTNTGELFF.

This clonotype was observed a handful of times. The V call is TRBV25-1, the J call TRBJ1-1; 7 nucleotides align to TRBD1. J was trimmed by 3 bases and V by 7 bases; bases with no gene match: 2. The CDR3 is 12 residues long. Germline CDR1 is MGHDK and CDR2 is SYGVNS. The CDR3 spells CASTDRDTEAFF. The CDR3 coding sequence is TGTGCCAGCACCGACAGGGACACTGAAGCTTTCTTT.

The chain links TRBV20-1 to TRBJ1-1; 7 positions match TRBD1. Germline-derived CDR1 and CDR2 are DFQATT and SNEGSKA (reference sequence). The J segment lost 8 bases and the V segment lost 5 bases, leaving 8 bases of the junction unmatched. This CDR3 contains 12 residues. The CDR3 protein is CSAPRDSEEAFF. In DNA, the CDR3 is TGCAGTGCTCCCCGGGACAGCGAAGAAGCTTTCTTT.

This clonotype has a handful of counts. This chain joins TRBV7-2 and TRBJ2-7; TRBD2 matches 14 bases. The germline gives CDR1 SGHTA, CDR2 FQGNSA. This CDR3 is 14 amino acids long. V shed 3 bases and J 6 bases; nucleotides not matched to a gene: 1. The CDR3 nucleotides read TGTGCCAGCAGCTTGGGACTAGCGGGAGTCGAGCAGTACTTC. Translation: CASSLGLAGVEQYF.